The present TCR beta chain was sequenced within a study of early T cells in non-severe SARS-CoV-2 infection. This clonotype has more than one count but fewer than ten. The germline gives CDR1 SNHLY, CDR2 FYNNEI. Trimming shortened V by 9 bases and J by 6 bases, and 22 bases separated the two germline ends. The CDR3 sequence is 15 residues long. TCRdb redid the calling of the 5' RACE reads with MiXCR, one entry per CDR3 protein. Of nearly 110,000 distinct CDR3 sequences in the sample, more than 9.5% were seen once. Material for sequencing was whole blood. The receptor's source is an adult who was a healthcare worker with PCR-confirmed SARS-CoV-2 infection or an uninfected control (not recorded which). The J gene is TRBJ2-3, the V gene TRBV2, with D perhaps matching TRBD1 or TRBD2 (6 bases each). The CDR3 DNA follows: TGTGCCAGTAATCAACAGGGAGCGGGTACGGATACGCAGTATTTT. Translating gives CASNQQGAGTDTQYF.